The clone carrying this TCR beta chain was counted between two and nine times. Its specificity is unknown. The junction departs from the called germline gene at one end, perhaps through a read error. Unique molecular identifiers were carried by the TCR beta cDNA libraries. Between roughly 1 and 11 million T cells gave rise to around 500,000 cDNA molecules. TCRdb used MiXCR to reprocess the PCR reads, holding one entry per CDR3 protein. In the table there are hundreds of thousands of distinct CDR3 sequences, approximately 50% of which are singletons. The sample comes from a study of post-analysis software for immune sequencing data. Study-level information: Included courses were relapsing-remitting and secondary progressive multiple sclerosis; progressive-relapsing multiple sclerosis was also included.

This CDR3 spans 15 amino acids. Germline lookup yields CDR1 SEHNR and CDR2 FQNEAQ (reference sequence). Study-wide results and caveats: Clustering by F measure revealed strong co-clustering among samples prepared together in one batch. For normalized Chao1 diversity, multiple sclerosis patients scored significantly lower than controls did. Controls had lower frequencies than patients of five TRBV segments, which included TRBV5-6, TRBV5-1 and TRBV20-1.

Sequencing input: blood. This chain joins TRBV7-9 and TRBJ1-2, with 9 positions matching TRBD1. The receptor was derived from a girl between 5 and 17 years old with multiple sclerosis. The CDR3 DNA reads TGTGCCAGCAGCTTAGAACCGGGACAGGGTTATGGCCACACCTTC. This gives the protein CASSLEPGQGYGHTF. The full variable domain, completed using reference TRBV7-9 and TRBJ1-2, is DTGVSQNPRHKITKRGQNVTFRCDPISEHNRLYWYRQTLGQGPEFLTYFQNEAQLEKSRLLSDRFSAERPKGSFSTLEIQRTEQGDSAMYLCASSLEPGQGYGHTFGSGTRLTVV.